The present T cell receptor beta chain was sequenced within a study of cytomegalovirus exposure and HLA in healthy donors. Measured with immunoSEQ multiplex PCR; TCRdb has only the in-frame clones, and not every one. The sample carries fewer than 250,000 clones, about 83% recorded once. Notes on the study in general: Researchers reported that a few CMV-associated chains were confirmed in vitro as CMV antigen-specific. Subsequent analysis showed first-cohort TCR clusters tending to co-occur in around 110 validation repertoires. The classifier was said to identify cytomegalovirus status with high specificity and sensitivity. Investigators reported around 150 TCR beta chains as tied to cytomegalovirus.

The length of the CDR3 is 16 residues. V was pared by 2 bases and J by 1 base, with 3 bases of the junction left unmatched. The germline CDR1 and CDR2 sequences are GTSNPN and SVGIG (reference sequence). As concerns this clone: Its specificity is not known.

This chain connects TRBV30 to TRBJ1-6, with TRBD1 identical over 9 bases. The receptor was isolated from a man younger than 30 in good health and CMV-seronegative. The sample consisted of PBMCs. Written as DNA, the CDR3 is TGTGCCTGGAGTACGACAGGGGGGTCCTATAATTCACCCCTCCACTTT. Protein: CAWSTTGGSYNSPLHF.